This TCR beta chain derives from a study of CD8 T cells in ankylosing spondylitis. TCRdb used MiXCR to reprocess the 5' RACE reads, holding one entry per CDR3 protein. The sample has 750,000 to 850,000 distinct CDR3 sequences, roughly 12% seen once. Remarks on this clonotype: What it recognizes is unknown.

The study's findings and limits: There was a TCR beta motif, made of several highly homologous variants, that appeared characteristic of ankylosing spondylitis blood. Reportedly, significant enrichment of disease-linked clones occurred in matched ankylosing spondylitis synovial fluid.

Per the germline V gene, CDR1 is SGHTS and CDR2 is YDEGEE. V trimming: 4 bases; J trimming: 6 bases; junction bases outside the gene matches: 9. CDR3 length equals 15 residues. Specimen: blood, either unsorted or a sorted T cell fraction (not recorded which). The origin of this receptor is a male donor with ankylosing spondylitis. The gene calls are TRBV5-8 and TRBJ2-3; 9 bases align to TRBD1. The CDR3 DNA reads TGTGCCAGCAGCGCATACAGGGGGCAGTCGGATACGCAGTATTTT. Translation: CASSAYRGQSDTQYF.